Listed here are 31 T cell receptor beta chains from one sample, sequenced in a study of CD8 T cells in Susac syndrome. Random hexamers were used to reverse transcribe an amount of roughly 0.5 to 1 ug RNA. TCRdb recomputed calls from the immunoSEQ multiplex PCR reads with MiXCR, one row per CDR3 protein. The sample lists some 90,000 distinct CDR3 sequences; roughly 91% were seen once. The sample consisted of CD8+ T cells from PBMCs. These receptors were collected from a human donor in good health.

This clonotype was recorded only once. The rearrangement links TRBV29-1 to TRBJ2-3; either TRBD1 or TRBD2 may fit D (5 bases each). Trimming stripped 5 bases from V and 14 bases from J, with 17 bases between. The CDR3 consists of 11 residues. Germline V lookup: CDR1 SQVTM, CDR2 ANQGSEA. CDR3 bases: TGCAGCGTTCCGATGGGGGTAGGTCCGTATTTT. Protein: CSVPMGVGPYF.

CDR3 in DNA: TGTGCCAGTAGTATAGGAGGGTCTTTTAACACCGGGGAGCTGTTTTTT. It yields the protein CASSIGGSFNTGELFF. The chain has TRBV19 and TRBJ2-2; possibly TRBD2 for D (5 bases). This CDR3 spans 16 amino acids. CDR1 and CDR2 from the germline V gene are LNHDA and SQIVND (reference sequence). Trimming took off 1 base at V and 2 bases at J, with 11 bases between the two ends.

The chain couples TRBV5-5 to TRBJ2-4, with TRBD2 as a possible D gene (5 bases). Per the germline V gene, CDR1 is SGHKS and CDR2 is YYEKEE (reference sequence). Deletions cut 4 bases from V and 8 bases from J, with 16 bases between. This CDR3 has 14 residues. CDR3 residues: CASSPETGYYIQYF. CDR3 nucleotides: TGTGCCAGCAGCCCGGAGACGGGGTATTACATTCAGTACTTC.

The chain has TRBV29-1 and TRBJ1-2; 7 nucleotides line up with TRBD1. Germline lookup yields CDR1 SQVTM and CDR2 ANQGSEA. The CDR3 runs to 15 residues. The CDR3 coding sequence is TGCGGACTGGGCCAGGGGGAAGGCCTAAACTATGGCTACACCTTC. Its translation is CGLGQGEGLNYGYTF.

The CDR3 region is CASSSGTSANYEQYF. In nucleotides, the CDR3 is TGTGCCAGCAGCTCAGGGACTAGCGCTAACTACGAGCAGTACTTC. The V gene is TRBV7-9, the J gene TRBJ2-7, with 10 bases aligning to TRBD2. The CDR3 runs 15 residues. Germline loops: CDR1 SEHNR, CDR2 FQNEAQ (reference sequence). After removal of 4 bases from V and 3 bases from J, the junction contained 6 bases not matched to a gene.

V usage is TRBV3-1 and J usage is TRBJ1-1; D gene uncertain. Germline CDR1 is LGHDT and CDR2 is YNNKEL (reference sequence). The CDR3 spans 13 residues. V lost 5 bases and J lost 0, with 7 bases in between. The CDR3 reads CASSATVNTEAFF. In nucleotides, the CDR3 is TGTGCCAGCAGCGCAACAGTGAACACTGAAGCTTTCTTT.

The gene calls are TRBV14 and TRBJ2-2; D is unresolved. CDR3 size: 13 residues. Germline values: CDR1 SGHDN, CDR2 FVKESK. Trimming cost V 1 base and J 2 bases, with 2 bases left between them. In DNA form, the CDR3 reads TGTGCCAGCAGCCAAGTTAACACCGGGGAGCTGTTTTTT. It translates to CASSQVNTGELFF.

The chain has TRBV2 and TRBJ1-6; D unclear. There are 12 residues in the CDR3. Germline V gene data show CDR1 as SNHLY and CDR2 as FYNNEI. V was cut by 3 bases and J by 8 bases, with 5 bases left in between. CDR3 coding DNA: TGTGCCAGCAGTGATAAACATTCACCCCTCCACTTT. The encoded protein is CASSDKHSPLHF.

This clonotype has only one observation. This chain uses TRBV5-1 with TRBJ2-7; D is uncertain. CDR1 and CDR2 from the germline V gene are SGHRS and YFSETQ. This CDR3 region has 14 residues. Deletions cut 6 bases from V and 0 bases from J, with 13 bases between. This CDR3 reads CASTVGDSSYEQYF. Written as DNA, the CDR3 is TGCGCCAGCACAGTTGGGGATAGCTCCTACGAGCAGTACTTC.

The chain uses TRBV20-1 and TRBJ2-3; unclear D gene. Germline V gene sequence: CDR1 DFQATT, CDR2 SNEGSKA (reference sequence). There are 13 residues in the CDR3. The V end was cut by 6 bases, the J end by 4 bases, with 14 bases between. The DNA of the CDR3 is TGCAGTGCCCCATATGGACCGGCAGATACGCAGTATTTT. This translates into CSAPYGPADTQYF.

This clonotype showed up just a few times. This chain links TRBV12-3 or TRBV12-4 with TRBJ2-1, with TRBD2 matching over 10 bases. The CDR3 contains 15 residues. Trimming took 5 bases from V and 0 from J; bases not matched to a gene: 1. The CDR3 here is CASSASGGSYNEQFF. CDR3 nucleotide sequence: TGTGCCAGCAGTGCTAGCGGGGGCTCCTACAATGAGCAGTTCTTC.

The rearrangement uses TRBV4-1 and TRBJ2-1; 7 bases agree with TRBD2. CDR1 is MGHRA, CDR2 YSYEKL, per germline. The CDR3 loop spans 13 amino acids. V lost 0 bases, J lost 8 bases, and 1 base stayed unmatched. The CDR3 nucleotides are TGCGCCAGCAGCCAAGATCGGGGGGATGAGCAGTTCTTC. As protein: CASSQDRGDEQFF.

The gene calls are TRBV4-1 and TRBJ1-2; maybe TRBD1 (5 bases). V was pared by 1 base and J by 7 bases, with 16 bases between. The CDR3 is made up of 15 amino acids. From germline, CDR1 is MGHRA and CDR2 YSYEKL. CDR3 nucleotide sequence: TGCGCCAGCAGCCAAGGAAACAGGCCCCTTGGTGGCTACACCTTC. It yields the protein CASSQGNRPLGGYTF.

This clonotype has only one observation. V usage is TRBV5-1 and J usage is TRBJ2-7; D is ambiguous. Per the germline V gene, CDR1 is SGHRS and CDR2 is YFSETQ. V lost 0 bases, J lost 7 bases, and 8 bases lay in between. CDR3 length: 12 residues. CDR3 DNA: TGCGCCAGCAGCTTGGATACAGCGGAGCAGTACTTC. Amino acid sequence: CASSLDTAEQYF.

The chain carries TRBV13 and TRBJ2-5; a possible D gene is TRBD2 (7 bases). V lost 5 bases, J lost 4 bases, and 11 bases lay in between. The length of the CDR3 is 13 residues. CDR1 and CDR2 (germline): PRHDT, FYEKMQ (reference sequence). The CDR3 sequence is CASSGGGPETQYF. DNA of the CDR3: TGTGCCAGCAGCGGGGGGGGGCCAGAGACCCAGTACTTC.

This clonotype was counted a single time. The CDR3 nucleotides are TGCGCCAGCAGCCCGAGCGGGGCCGTCACCTACGAGCAGTACTTC. Its translation: CASSPSGAVTYEQYF. The chain uses TRBV5-1 and TRBJ2-7; 7 nucleotides line up with TRBD2. The V gene end was trimmed by 4 bases and the J gene end by 2 bases; junction bases not matched to a gene: 9. Germline lookup yields CDR1 SGHRS and CDR2 YFSETQ. This CDR3 comprises 15 residues.

Only one count was recorded for this clonotype. The chain links TRBV12-3 or TRBV12-4 to TRBJ2-7; 12 bases are shared with TRBD2. The junction had 2 bases not matched to a gene; V was cut back by 4 bases and J by 1 base. The CDR3 is 15 residues long. DNA for the CDR3: TGTGCCAGCAGTTACGGACTAGCGGGGTCCTACGAGCAGTACTTC. Translating it yields CASSYGLAGSYEQYF.

The V gene is TRBV29-1, the J gene TRBJ1-1; D is unresolved. Trimming stripped 4 bases from V and 5 bases from J, with 11 bases between. Germline V gene lookup returns CDR1 SQVTM and CDR2 ANQGSEA. This CDR3 region has 12 residues. In DNA form, the CDR3 reads TGCAGCGTTGGGGGTGGAGGGACTGAAGCTTTCTTT. Its protein is CSVGGGGTEAFF.

The CDR3 reads CASSWGTGAMDEQFF. The CDR3 region has the DNA TGCGCCAGCAGCTGGGGGACAGGGGCCATGGATGAGCAGTTCTTC. The rearrangement joins TRBV5-1 to TRBJ2-1; 10 bases are a match to TRBD1. This CDR3 has 15 amino acids. Germline V CDR1 and CDR2: SGHRS, YFSETQ. Trimming at V came to 3 bases and at J to 8 bases, leaving 8 bases not matched to a gene. Complete variable domain (other parts from reference TRBV5-1 and TRBJ2-1): KAGVTQTPRYLIKTRGQQVTLSCSPISGHRSVSWYQQTPGQGLQFLFEYFSETQRNKGNFPGRFSGRQFSNSRSEMNVSTLELGDSALYLCASSWGTGAMDEQFFGPGTRLTVL.

The chain joins TRBV27 to TRBJ2-2; D remains ambiguous. V lost 2 bases and J lost 5, with 6 bases in between. Looked up from germline, CDR1 is MNHEY and CDR2 is SMNVEV (reference sequence). This CDR3 spans 13 amino acids. The CDR3 spells CASSLPSTGELFF. The CDR3 coding sequence is TGTGCCAGCAGTTTACCTTCTACCGGGGAGCTGTTTTTT.

This clonotype has a single count. This rearrangement joins TRBV9 to TRBJ1-3; 8 nucleotides match TRBD1. CDR3 length: 18 residues. The germline CDR1 and CDR2 sequences are SGDLS and YYNGEE. The J segment lost 7 bases and the V segment lost 3 bases, leaving 18 bases of the junction unmatched. CDR3: CASSAGPGQGTGGNTIYF. DNA of the CDR3: TGTGCCAGCAGCGCGGGCCCCGGACAGGGAACAGGAGGGAACACCATATATTTT.

The V call is TRBV4-1, the J call TRBJ2-7, with TRBD2 matching 7 bases. Germline loops: CDR1 MGHRA, CDR2 YSYEKL. The CDR3 runs to 15 residues. Germline trimming cut 0 bases from V and 3 bases from J; bases unmatched to any gene: 5. The CDR3 is CASSQEASGYYEQYF. CDR3 coding DNA: TGCGCCAGCAGCCAAGAGGCTAGCGGTTACTACGAGCAGTACTTC.

The chain links TRBV7-8 to TRBJ2-4; a weak D match, TRBD1 (6 bases). Germline assignment: CDR1 SGHVS and CDR2 FQNEAQ. CDR3 length: 17 amino acids. The V gene lost 0 bases and the J gene lost 0 bases, with 12 bases spanning the gap. This CDR3 is CASSLAGAGLAKNIQYF. CDR3 in DNA: TGTGCCAGCAGCTTAGCGGGGGCGGGTCTAGCCAAAAACATTCAGTACTTC.

The genes are TRBV29-1 and TRBJ2-5, with 10 bases matching TRBD1. The germline V gene encodes CDR1 SQVTM and CDR2 ANQGSEA. The CDR3 totals 14 residues. The junction had 9 bases not matched to a gene; V was cut back by 6 bases and J by 5 bases. CDR3 sequence reads: CSVEGTGAGETQYF. The CDR3 DNA reads as TGCAGCGTCGAGGGGACAGGGGCAGGGGAGACCCAGTACTTC. The full variable domain, completed using reference TRBV29-1 and TRBJ2-5, is SAVISQKPSRDICQRGTSLTIQCQVDSQVTMMFWYRQQPGQSLTLIATANQGSEATYESGFVIDKFPISRPNLTFSTLTVSNMSPEDSSIYLCSVEGTGAGETQYFGPGTRLLVL.

This chain joins TRBV2 and TRBJ2-3; 12 bases are a match to TRBD2. Germline trimming cut 2 bases from V and 3 bases from J; bases unmatched to any gene: 3. The CDR3 sequence is 16 residues long. CDR1 and CDR2 from the germline V gene are SNHLY and FYNNEI. In nucleotides, the CDR3 is TGTGCCAGCAGTGAAACTAGCGGGGGGTTTACAGATACGCAGTATTTT. Its translation is CASSETSGGFTDTQYF.

This chain connects TRBV19 to TRBJ1-5, with unresolved D. The CDR3 sequence is 14 residues long. V lost 3 bases to trimming and J lost 7 bases, with 13 bases between them. Germline values: CDR1 LNHDA, CDR2 SQIVND (reference sequence). In nucleotides, the CDR3 is TGTGCCAGTAGTATGACTTCCGGTGGACAGCCCCAGCATTTT. It encodes CASSMTSGGQPQHF.

The chain is built from TRBV6-1 and TRBJ2-2; 12 bases align to TRBD2. This CDR3 has 16 residues. V lost 7 bases to trimming and J lost 4 bases; unmatched junction nucleotides: 7. The germline gives CDR1 MNHNS, CDR2 SASEGT. The DNA for the CDR3 is TGTGCCAGCACCAGACTAGCGGGGGAGGGCACCGGGGAGCTGTTTTTT. It yields the protein CASTRLAGEGTGELFF.

The rearrangement joins TRBV29-1 to TRBJ2-7; D gene ambiguous. This CDR3 has 12 amino acids. V was pared by 6 bases and J by 4 bases, with 13 bases between. The germline V gene encodes CDR1 SQVTM and CDR2 ANQGSEA. DNA for the CDR3: TGCAGCGTCAAAACTGGACCTTACGAGCAGTACTTC. Its protein is CSVKTGPYEQYF.

The rearrangement uses TRBV29-1 and TRBJ2-7; D perhaps matches TRBD1 (6 bases). The CDR3 is 12 amino acids. With 5 bases removed from V and 2 bases from J, the gap between germline ends came to 10 bases. Germline V lookup: CDR1 SQVTM, CDR2 ANQGSEA. The CDR3 sequence is CSVWDNTYEQYF. The CDR3 DNA sequence: TGCAGCGTTTGGGACAACACCTACGAGCAGTACTTC.

This chain links TRBV3-1 with TRBJ2-7; the D is unclear. The germline CDR1 and CDR2 sequences are LGHDT and YNNKEL (reference sequence). V gave up 3 bases and J gave up 3 bases, with 12 bases separating them. This CDR3 has 14 amino acids. The CDR3 bases are TGTGCCAGCAGCCACCCCGGGCTACTCTACGAGCAGTACTTC. Residues: CASSHPGLLYEQYF.

The chain is built from TRBV7-6 and TRBJ2-7, with 9 positions matching TRBD2. CDR1 is SGHVS, CDR2 FNYEAQ, per germline. V was clipped by 1 base and J by 2 bases; unmatched bases: 3. The CDR3 runs to 15 residues. As DNA, the CDR3 is TGTGCCAGCAGCTTAGGCGGGGGGGTTCCCTACGAGCAGTACTTC. It encodes CASSLGGGVPYEQYF.